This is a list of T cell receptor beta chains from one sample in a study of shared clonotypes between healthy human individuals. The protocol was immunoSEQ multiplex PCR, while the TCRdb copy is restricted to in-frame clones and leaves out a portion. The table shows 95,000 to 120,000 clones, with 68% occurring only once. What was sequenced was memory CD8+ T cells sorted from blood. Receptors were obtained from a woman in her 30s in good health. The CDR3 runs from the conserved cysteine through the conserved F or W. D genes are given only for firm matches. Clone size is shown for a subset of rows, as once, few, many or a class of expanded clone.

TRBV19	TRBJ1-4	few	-	TGTGCCAGTAGAAACGGCTGGGAAAAACTGTTTTTT	CASRNGWEKLFF
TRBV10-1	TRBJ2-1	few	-	TGCGCCAGACCTTACAATGAGCAGTTCTTC	CARPYNEQFF
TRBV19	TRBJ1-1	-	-	TGTGCCAGTAGTATCGGGAACACTGAAGCTTTCTTT	CASSIGNTEAFF
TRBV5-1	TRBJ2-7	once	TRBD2	TGCGCCAGCAGCTCGGGACTAGTTGGGGATTCCGAGCAGTACTTC	CASSSGLVGDSEQYF
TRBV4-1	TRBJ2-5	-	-	TGCGCCAGCAGCCACTATTCCTGGGGTCGCCAAGAGACCCAGTACTTC	CASSHYSWGRQETQYF
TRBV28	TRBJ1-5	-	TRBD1	TGTGCCAGCAGTTCAGGGGGCGTGCAGCCCCAGCATTTT	CASSSGGVQPQHF
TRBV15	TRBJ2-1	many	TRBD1	TGTGCCACCAGCAGAGACGCGGGGACAGGGGGACATGAGCAGTTCTTC	CATSRDAGTGGHEQFF
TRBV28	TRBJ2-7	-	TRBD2	TGTGCCAGCAGTTTTTCTAGCGGGAGTCATCCTCCTCTCCGTTGCTGCACCTCCTCCTACGAGCAGTACTTC	CASSFSSGSHPPLRCCTSSYEQYF
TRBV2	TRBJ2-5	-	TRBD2	TGTGCCAGCAGTGAAGTGGGGGGGTACCAAGAGACCCAGTACTTC	CASSEVGGYQETQYF
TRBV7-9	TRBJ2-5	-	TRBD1	TGTGCCAGCAGCCCTCGATCGGGACAGAGCAAAGAGACCCAGTACTTC	CASSPRSGQSKETQYF
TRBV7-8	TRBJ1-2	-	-	TGTGCCAGCAGCTTATTAATTTTGGGGTATGGCTACACCTTC	CASSLLILGYGYTF
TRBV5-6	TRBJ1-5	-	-	TGTGCCAGCAGCTTCCTGCATCAGCCCCAGCATTTT	CASSFLHQPQHF
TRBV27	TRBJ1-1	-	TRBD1	TGTGCCAGCGTCTCAGGGACAGGGGTTGGTGAAGCTTTCTTT	CASVSGTGVGEAFF
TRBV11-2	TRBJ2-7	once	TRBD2	TGTGCCAGCAGCTTAAAGCGGGAGATCCACGAGCAGTACTTC	CASSLKREIHEQYF
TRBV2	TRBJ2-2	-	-	TGTGCCAGCACCGCGGCTAGCCACCGGAACACCGGGGAGCTGTTTTTT	CASTAASHRNTGELFF
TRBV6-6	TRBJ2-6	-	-	TGTGCCAGCAACCTCGAGGCGGGCGGGGCCAACGTCCTGACTTTC	CASNLEAGGANVLTF
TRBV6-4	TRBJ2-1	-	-	TGTGCCAGCAGTGCTGTGGGTAACTCCTACAATGAGCAGTTCTTC	CASSAVGNSYNEQFF
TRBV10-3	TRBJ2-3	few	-	TGTGCCATCAGTGATGGGGGTAGCACAGATACGCAGTATTTT	CAISDGGSTDTQYF
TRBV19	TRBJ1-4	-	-	TGTGCCAGTAATACACGACGTGCAACTAATGAAAAACTGTTTTTT	CASNTRRATNEKLFF
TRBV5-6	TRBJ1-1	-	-	TGTGCCAGCAGCTTCCTCGATCTGGGATACACTGAAGCTTTCTTT	CASSFLDLGYTEAFF
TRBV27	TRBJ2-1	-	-	TGTGCCAGCTCATCTCCCGGTGAGCAGTTCTTC	CASSSPGEQFF
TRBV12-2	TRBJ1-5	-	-	TGTGCAAGTCGCCACCCCCGGGACAGGGGTTTTATAAGCAATCAGCCCCAGCATTTT	CASRHPRDRGFISNQPQHF
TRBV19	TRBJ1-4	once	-	TGTGCCAGTAGTGATCGGGGACATGAAAAACTGTTTTTT	CASSDRGHEKLFF
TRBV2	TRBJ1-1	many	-	TGTGCCAGCAGACAGTCCGGATACGGAGGCACTGAAGCTTTCTTT	CASRQSGYGGTEAFF